These 6 T cell receptor beta chains originate from one sample sequenced in a study of beta chain features in type 1 diabetes. The sequenced template was cDNA made from the entire isolated RNA. Only in-frame clones appear in the TCRdb table, and some are missing; sequencing was by immunoSEQ multiplex PCR. The repertoire holds around 430,000 clones, with approximately 30% as singletons. What was sequenced was naive CD4+ T cells from blood. The receptors come from a man aged 18 to 35 in good health.

This rearrangement joins TRBV10-3 to TRBJ2-3, with 7 bases that match TRBD2. This CDR3 has 15 amino acids. Germline trimming cut 5 bases from V and 6 bases from J; bases unmatched to any gene: 11. The germline V gene has CDR1 ENHRY and CDR2 SYGVKD. The CDR3 DNA sequence: TGTGCCATCAGTAAACCGGACTGGCGGGGGGATACGCAGTATTTT. Protein sequence: CAISKPDWRGDTQYF.

V and J are TRBV7-9 and TRBJ2-3; TRBD1 or TRBD2 may be the D gene (5 bases each). The CDR3 consists of 14 residues. Trimming cost V 8 bases and J 0 bases, with 12 bases left between them. Germline CDR1 and CDR2: SEHNR and FQNEAQ (reference sequence). CDR3 region: CASFRDGSTDTQYF. In DNA form, the CDR3 reads TGTGCCAGCTTCCGGGACGGGAGCACAGATACGCAGTATTTT.

The chain combines TRBV27 with TRBJ1-2; unclear D gene. The length of the CDR3 is 13 residues. Trimming shortened V by 2 bases and J by 8 bases, and 12 bases separated the two germline ends. Germline V gene sequence: CDR1 MNHEY, CDR2 SMNVEV (reference sequence). CDR3 DNA: TGTGCCAGCAGTTTACCCGGGTTTTGGGGCTACACCTTC. It yields the protein CASSLPGFWGYTF.

To note about this clone: Other nucleotide sequences in the sample specify the same CDR3. This chain links TRBV28 with TRBJ2-1; D unresolved. V was pared by 2 bases and J by 4 bases, with 3 bases between. The germline V gene has CDR1 MDHEN and CDR2 SYDVKM. The CDR3 covers 12 residues. In DNA form, the CDR3 reads TGTGCCAGCAGTTTAGGGTACAATGAGCAGTTCTTC. Translated: CASSLGYNEQFF.

The genes are TRBV6-5 and TRBJ2-7; a weak D match, TRBD2 (6 bases). Germline values: CDR1 MNHEY, CDR2 SVGAGI. CDR3 length equals 13 residues. V dropped 8 bases and J dropped 6 bases, with 17 bases sitting between them. The CDR3 region is CASSRLGGSEQYF. In DNA form, the CDR3 reads TGTGCCAGCTCGAGACTAGGTGGCTCCGAGCAGTACTTC.

This clone was seen more than once but under ten times. V and J are TRBV5-1 and TRBJ2-2, with 8 bases aligning to TRBD1. The CDR3 is 15 residues long. The ends lost 2 bases at V and 1 base at J; junction bases unmatched: 1. Germline V gene lookup returns CDR1 SGHRS and CDR2 YFSETQ. Written as DNA, the CDR3 is TGCGCCAGCAGCTTCGGACAGGGGAACACCGGGGAGCTGTTTTTT. The encoded protein is CASSFGQGNTGELFF. Based on the CDR3 plus reference TRBV5-1 and TRBJ2-2, the full variable domain is KAGVTQTPRYLIKTRGQQVTLSCSPISGHRSVSWYQQTPGQGLQFLFEYFSETQRNKGNFPGRFSGRQFSNSRSEMNVSTLELGDSALYLCASSFGQGNTGELFFGEGSRLTVL.